The rows below give T cell receptor beta chains drawn from one sample of a study of T cell responses to AZD1222 COVID-19 vaccine. Measured with immunoSEQ multiplex PCR; TCRdb has only the in-frame clones, and not every one. The data contain 100,000 to 150,000 clones, over 75% of them singletons. Sequencing used peripheral blood, obtained on day 0 of AZD1222 vaccination. The source of these receptors is an adult in good health. Both conserved end residues are part of each CDR3. A D gene is named only where the DNA matches it firmly. The listing skips clone size in some rows; elsewhere it reads once, few, many or a size class.

- TRBJ1-3 - TRBV19 TGTGCCAGTACGGACTCTGGAAACACCATATATTTT CASTDSGNTIYF
- TRBJ1-2 TRBD1 TRBV7-2 TGTGCCAGCAGCTCGACAGGGGCAAATATCTATGGCTACACCTTC CASSSTGANIYGYTF
- TRBJ2-1 - TRBV2 TGTGCCAGCAGTAGACTAGTAGCCTACAATGAGCAGTTCTTC CASSRLVAYNEQFF
- TRBJ1-3 - TRBV7-9 TGTGCCAGCAGCCCCCGCCCAGCTTTCTCTGGAAACACCATATATTTT CASSPRPAFSGNTIYF
- TRBJ1-5 TRBD1 TRBV19 TGTGCCAGTAGTCCCCCTAAAGGACAGGGAGATCAGCCCCAGCATTTT CASSPPKGQGDQPQHF
- TRBJ2-3 - TRBV28 TGTGCCAGCAGTCAGGAGGGCCCGATAGATACGCAGTATTTT CASSQEGPIDTQYF
- TRBJ2-3 TRBD1 TRBV10-3 TGTGCCATCAGGACGGACAGGGACACAGATACGCAGTATTTT CAIRTDRDTDTQYF
once TRBJ2-3 - TRBV24-1 TGTGCCACCGCCGACCGCACAGATACGCAGTATTTT CATADRTDTQYF
- TRBJ1-2 TRBD1 TRBV5-5 TGTGCCAGCAGCCTTAATGGACAGGACGTCTATGGCTACACCTTC CASSLNGQDVYGYTF
- TRBJ2-1 TRBD2 TRBV19 TGTGCCAGTAGTATAGGACTAGCAGAAAGCCGGAGCTCCTACAATGAGCAGTTCTTC CASSIGLAESRSSYNEQFF
- TRBJ1-2 - TRBV5-1 TGCGCCAGCGGCACAGCTAACTATGGCTACACCTTC CASGTANYGYTF
once TRBJ1-2 - TRBV7-2 TGTGCCAGCAGCTTTGGAGGGAACTATGGCTACACCTTC CASSFGGNYGYTF
- TRBJ2-1 TRBD2 TRBV28 TGTGCCAGCAGTCCCTCCAAAAGCGGGGGCTCCTACAATGAGCAGTTCTTC CASSPSKSGGSYNEQFF
- TRBJ1-2 - TRBV3-1/TRBV3-2 TGTGCCAGCAGCCAAGAAAACTACCGGGGCTACACCTTC CASSQENYRGYTF
- TRBJ2-3 TRBD2 TRBV3-1/TRBV3-2 TGTGCCAGCAGCCAAGAAGTGGGGACTAGCGGTACAGATACGCAGTATTTT CASSQEVGTSGTDTQYF
- TRBJ1-1 - TRBV18 TGTGCCAGCTCACCAATCCACACTGAAGCTTTCTTT CASSPIHTEAFF
- TRBJ1-2 TRBD1 TRBV24-1 TGTGCCACCAGTGATTCCCGGACAGGGCGCAGCTACACCTTC CATSDSRTGRSYTF
- TRBJ2-1 - TRBV7-9 TGTGCCAGCAGCGGGCTCACTCCTCGGCACAATGAGCAGTTCTTC CASSGLTPRHNEQFF
once TRBJ2-1 - TRBV30 TGTGCCTGGACAGCGGAGCCCTACAATGAGCAGTTCTTC CAWTAEPYNEQFF
- TRBJ2-3 - TRBV6-2/TRBV6-3 TGTGCCAGCAGTTACGGGGACATCACAGATACGCAGTATTTT CASSYGDITDTQYF
- TRBJ2-5 - TRBV5-1 TGCGCCAGCAGCTTGGCCGACCAGATGGAGACCCAGTACTTC CASSLADQMETQYF
- TRBJ2-1 TRBD1 TRBV5-1 TGCGCCAGCAGCTTGGGGGACAGCTACAATGAGCAGTTCTTC CASSLGDSYNEQFF
- TRBJ1-2 - TRBV18 TGTGCCAGCTCAAAAGACAGTTCTTACTATGGCTACACCTTC CASSKDSSYYGYTF
- TRBJ1-2 - TRBV19 TGTGCCAGCCGACCTGAGGGGAGAACAGTACCCTATGGCTACACCTTC CASRPEGRTVPYGYTF
- TRBJ2-1 - TRBV12-3/TRBV12-4 TGTGCCAGCACCCCTAAGGTTAACGAGCAGTTCTTC CASTPKVNEQFF
- TRBJ1-5 - TRBV7-9 TGTGCCAGCAGCTTAGCGTCGGGCCCTCCTAGGCCCCAGCATTTT CASSLASGPPRPQHF
once TRBJ1-2 - TRBV29-1 TGCAGCGTTGGGATAGGGGAGAACTATGGCTACACCTTC CSVGIGENYGYTF
- TRBJ2-7 - TRBV28 TGTGCCAGCAGCAACTTGGGCAGTACGGCCTACGAGCAGTACTTC CASSNLGSTAYEQYF
- TRBJ2-3 - TRBV27 TGTGCCAGCAGTTTGGTTGGGGGGCTCGGAGATACGCAGTATTTT CASSLVGGLGDTQYF
- TRBJ1-2 TRBD1 TRBV28 TGTGCCACCTACAGGGGAACGGCCTTTGGCTACACCTTC CATYRGTAFGYTF
- TRBJ1-2 - TRBV2 TGTGCCAGCAGTGAAGGGAGAGGGAACGGCTATGGCTACACCTTC CASSEGRGNGYGYTF
- TRBJ1-4 TRBD1 TRBV6-6 TGTGCCAGCAGTTGGGGACAGGGGGCGCTTCGGAAACTGTTTTTT CASSWGQGALRKLFF
- TRBJ2-4 - TRBV4-2 TGTGCCAGCAGCCAAAGAGGGGACACGCCCGCCAAAAACATTCAGTACTTC CASSQRGDTPAKNIQYF
- TRBJ1-1 - TRBV12-3/TRBV12-4 TGTGCCAGCAGCAGAGGGGATACTGAAGCTTTCTTT CASSRGDTEAFF
- TRBJ1-2 TRBD1 TRBV4-1 TGCGCCAGCGCAACCGGGACAGGGGGACTCTATGGCTACACCTTC CASATGTGGLYGYTF
- TRBJ2-7 - TRBV5-1 TGCGCCAGCAGCTTGGACGGTATTAAAACCTACGAGCAGTACTTC CASSLDGIKTYEQYF
- TRBJ2-1 TRBD2 TRBV9 TGTGCCAGCAGCCCCCGACTAGCGGGGGGGCTAAGGCAGTTCTTC CASSPRLAGGLRQFF
- TRBJ1-3 - TRBV7-9 TGTGCCAGCAGCCCTCCTGGCGGAGGGGGAAACACCATATATTTT CASSPPGGGGNTIYF
- TRBJ2-1 TRBD2 TRBV28 TGTGCCAGCAGCCGCGGACCCTACTTTCGTCGCGGGAGTGGGAGCTCCTACAATGAGCAGTTCTTC CASSRGPYFRRGSGSSYNEQFF
- TRBJ2-5 - TRBV7-9 TGTGCCAGCAGCCAACAGGGGGGGCAAGAGACCCAGTACTTC CASSQQGGQETQYF
- TRBJ1-5 - TRBV12-3/TRBV12-4 TGTGCCAGCAGTTTAGTCTTGGGTCAGCCCCAGCATTTT CASSLVLGQPQHF
- TRBJ1-1 - TRBV2 TGTGCCAGCAGTGAACTTCAGCTGACTGAAGCTTTCTTT CASSELQLTEAFF
- TRBJ2-5 TRBD2 TRBV7-2 TGTGCCAGCAGCACCACCGGGGGGATGTACCAAGAGACCCAGTACTTC CASSTTGGMYQETQYF
- TRBJ2-5 - TRBV5-1 TGCGCCAGCAGCTTGTCAGGGAATGGCCAAGAGACCCAGTACTTC CASSLSGNGQETQYF
- TRBJ1-5 - TRBV12-3/TRBV12-4 TGTGCCAGCAGTTTAGACAGCAATCAGCCCCAGCATTTT CASSLDSNQPQHF
- TRBJ1-1 - TRBV12-5 TGTGCTAGTGGGGATTTCAGGAACACTGAAGCTTTCTTT CASGDFRNTEAFF